The sequence of this T cell receptor (beta chain) was determined in a study of cytomegalovirus exposure and HLA in healthy donors (dated by TCRdb to about 2017). Study-level background: The roughly 670 repertoires of the first cohort and the 110 or so validation repertoires were produced on the same platform, according to a later analysis. The study was designed to test whether signatures of past pathogen exposure could be identified by cataloging public T cell receptors. Besides the first cohort of roughly 700 subjects, a separate validation cohort made up of 120 or so different subjects was used. The study combined high-throughput TCR immunosequencing, statistical association of individual TCRs with disease status, and machine learning to predict cytomegalovirus infection status. The paper's findings and limits, for the study overall: In the study, some 160 TCR beta chains were listed as associated with cytomegalovirus. A later analysis lacked HLA typing for the validation cohort, so it scored co-occurrence in that cohort across all 120 or so repertoires. Of the cluster scores, approximately 94% were above 0 in a later analysis, which found that TCRs clustered in the first cohort also tended to co-occur in the roughly 130 validation repertoires. While some public TCRs were present in many individuals, most TCR sequences turned up only very rarely across donors. Three of the identified cytomegalovirus-associated TCR beta chains were confirmed in vitro to be specific for cytomegalovirus antigens. It was suggested by the authors that the approach could potentially be generalized to other disease states and immunological phenotypes. Cytomegalovirus status was reported to be diagnosed by the classifier with high specificity and sensitivity in both the original and validation cohorts.

The library was generated by the immunoSEQ multiplex PCR assay. Per the original workflow: A statistical classification framework was built for diagnosing cytomegalovirus status from the catalog of TCR beta chain sequences. TCRdb carries this immuneACCESS record with in-frame sequences only. Its versions omit some clonotypes, under half of them owing to an unresolved V gene in the studies checked, with the rest unexplained. That table furnishes V, J and clone size, whereas the DNA furnished D and trimming. This sample comprises about 130,000 clones, 85% to 90% of them detected only once. Around 1.1% of the sample goes to the ten largest clones. From a lookup of the germline V gene (reference sequence), CDR1 and CDR2 are MNHEY and SMNVEV. Ends trimmed: V by 5 bases, J by 5 bases; bases unmatched to a gene: 3. Including the terminal cysteine and phenylalanine, the CDR3 comprises 15 residues. Only CDR3 DNA is held: 45 bases, read in frame from base 1.

Separate from the roughly 650-subject first cohort, the validation cohort of about 110 subjects was the group to which the donors belonged. On this clone itself: Its recognized antigen is unknown. There are no base qualities to consult, and no much larger clone falls within one base.

This sequence originates from a young woman in good health and CMV-seronegative. Sequencing was done on a sample of PBMCs. This receptor chain uses TRBV27 and TRBJ2-1; the junction holds 13 bases that match TRBD2. The nucleotide sequence is TGTGCCAGCAGTGCGGGACTAGCGGGGAACAATGAGCAGTTCTTC. Its coded protein is CASSAGLAGNNEQFF.